This T cell receptor (beta chain) is drawn from a study of T cells in Graves' hyperthyroidism and ophthalmopathy. Regarding the study as a whole: Ophthalmopathy, as predicted by the model, came a median about seven months after the prediction. Most thyroid-expanded clonotypes above 0.001 were also found in blood.

Amplified TCR beta CDR3 regions derived from RNA transcripts. The study used the HTBI primer set for a first-round RT-PCR of the TCR CDR3. One entry per CDR3 protein, called by TCRdb with MiXCR from the multiplex PCR reads. The sample holds about 360,000 distinct CDR3 sequences, roughly 13% seen once. The sample holds many counts of this clonotype. Antigen: not known. The V end lost 6 bases, the J end lost 12 bases, and 21 bases lay between the germline ends. The CDR3 runs 13 residues. The germline V gene encodes CDR1 DFQATT and CDR2 SNEGSKA (reference sequence). This sequence originates from a woman aged 18-35 years with Graves' hyperthyroidism. This chain connects TRBV20-1 to TRBJ1-5; tentatively, D is TRBD1 (5 bases). Sequencing was carried out using blood. DNA for the CDR3: TGCAGTGCGAAGCAGTCGGACTTGGGGGACCAGCATTTT. The encoded protein is CSAKQSDLGDQHF.